A single TCR beta chain is shown here with its context. Antigen unknown. V was clipped by 3 bases and J by 10 bases, with 9 bases between them. Germline CDR1 and CDR2: MGHDK and SYGVNS. The CDR3 length is 11 residues. TCRdb independently ran MiXCR on the reads; one entry per CDR3 protein. Seen here are about 530,000 distinct CDR3 sequences, about a quarter observed once, and the top ten hold under 15%. This record comes from a study of T cell repertoires in cytomegalovirus infection. For the study at large: Both a matching HLA type and CMV infection were indicated by public TCR beta signatures. General observations from the study: Predominance within the ex vivo response was attributable to HLA-C-restricted CMV-specific TCR beta clonotypes. CMV carriers with the relevant HLA were identified by cumulative public TCR beta family frequency.

The sample taken for sequencing was PBMCs. The receptor's source is a human donor in good health (CMV status not recorded). Some clones in this sample may be carry-over from other donors' samples. The V and J genes are TRBV25-1 and TRBJ1-1, with D tentatively TRBD1 (5 bases). The CDR3 loop is CASSDRGGAFF. The DNA for the CDR3 is TGTGCCAGCAGTGACCGCGGGGGAGCTTTCTTT.